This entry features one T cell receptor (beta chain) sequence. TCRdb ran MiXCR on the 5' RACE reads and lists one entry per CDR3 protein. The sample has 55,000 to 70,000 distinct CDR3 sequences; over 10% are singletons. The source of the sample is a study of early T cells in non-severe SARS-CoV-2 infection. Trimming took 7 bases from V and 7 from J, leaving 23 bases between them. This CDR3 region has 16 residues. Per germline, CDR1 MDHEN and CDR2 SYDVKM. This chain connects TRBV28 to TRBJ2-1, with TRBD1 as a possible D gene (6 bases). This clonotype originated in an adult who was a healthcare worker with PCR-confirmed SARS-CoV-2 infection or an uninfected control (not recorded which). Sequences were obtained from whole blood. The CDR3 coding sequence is TGTGCCAGCACCACCTCTTCATGGGGGCTAGTGAATGAGCAGTTCTTC. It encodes CASTTSSWGLVNEQFF.